This T cell receptor beta chain was sequenced in a study of T cells in Graves' hyperthyroidism and ophthalmopathy (dated by TCRdb to between 2018 and 2020). Notes on the research overall: Peripheral blood samples were taken at initial diagnosis, before any treatment was given. After sampling, hyperthyroidism patients received methimazole starting at 30 mg daily, and ophthalmopathy patients received high-dose intravenous methylprednisolone. The approximately 95 discovery patients were divided at random into training and test sets in a 7:3 ratio. In addition, the study compared T-cell repertoires in thyroid tissue and in blood from roughly 6 Graves' hyperthyroidism patients. An independent validation cohort of about 19 hyperthyroidism patients and over 15 patients who later progressed to ophthalmopathy tested prospective prediction of ophthalmopathy. To identify distinguishing TCR V-J signatures, a discovery cohort of about 95 patients was used, comprising 43 with Graves' ophthalmopathy and around 57 with stable Graves' hyperthyroidism. The paper describes TCR Vbeta CDR3 sequencing of 135 peripheral blood samples, made up of approximately 40 ophthalmopathy patients, 70 to 80 hyperthyroidism patients and roughly 17 progressor patients. The study at large found these results: Sample size was not statistically predetermined, and blinding of investigators to group allocation was not performed. Most expanded thyroid clonotypes (frequency above 0.001) were also detected in blood, a finding suggesting that blood repertoires may reflect thyroid immune responses. In validation, the model predicted progression to ophthalmopathy with roughly 66% sensitivity and over 72% specificity, a median of approximately 6.7 months before onset. A 13 V-J signature model separated ophthalmopathy from stable hyperthyroidism, with approximately 86% sensitivity and roughly 81% specificity in cross-validation and 80%/75% in testing.

A patient counted as having stable Graves' hyperthyroidism if no progression to ophthalmopathy occurred over 18 months of follow-up. The hyperthyroidism patients were between 18 and 65 years old and newly diagnosed, with a disease duration of less than 2 months. The study excluded patients with uncontrolled infections, other autoimmune diseases, pregnancy or lactation. Diagnoses relied on clinical symptoms, serum thyroxine and TRAb, thyroid ultrasound and orbital computed tomography. Ficoll-Paque density gradient centrifugation was used to isolate PBMCs from around 10 ml of fresh peripheral blood. Total RNA was extracted with Trizol reagent, and quality was checked on an Agilent 2100 Bioanalyzer. This clonotype was seen a handful of times. Its binding antigen is unknown. No per-base quality is available; no much larger clone lies one base away. TCR beta CDR3 regions were amplified from RNA transcripts. The first round of RT-PCR for the TCR CDR3 was performed with the HTBI primer set and the Qiagen OneStep RT-PCR kit. The libraries were constructed in a second round of multiplex PCR and then size-selected and purified. The libraries were sequenced on an Illumina HiSeq2000 using paired-end 100 bp reads. On the study's bioinformatics: SOAPnuke was used to process the raw data, throwing out any read that contained adapters or uncalled bases, had a mean Phred below 15, or lacked an exact constant-primer or identifier match. COPE v1.2.5 was used to merge the high-quality paired reads, and each unique nucleotide sequence was defined as a clonotype. MiTCR v1.1 was used to align the clonotypes against IMGT TRBV, TRBD and TRBJ reference segments. Only V-J combinations with frequency above 0.0001, covering about 99% of repertoires, were analysed. The TCS score was defined as the ratio of F50 (clonal expansion) to E x V (chaos), calculated using BLOSUM62-based TCRdist between CDR3 peptides within each V-J. Welch's t-statistics and random forest reduced just over 500 V-J features to 13, which were used in a naive Bayes classifier (R e1071). The Morisita-Horn index was used to measure how similar the thyroid and blood repertoires were. TCRdb reworked the public reads: Q25 trimming with fastp, MiXCR clone assembly, productive beta chains retained. Rows matching on CDR3 protein sequence are summarized as one entry with the most common DNA and genes. These V and J calls are TCRdb output, not the study's own analysis. The sample table shows 600,000 to 800,000 distinct CDR3 sequences, and approximately 36% are seen once. Clones ranked in the top ten supply around 30% of the sample.

The germline V gene (reference sequence) yields LNHDA for CDR1 and SQIVND for CDR2. After removal of 5 bases from V and 0 bases from J, the junction retains 19 bases not matched to a gene. The CDR3 runs 20 amino acids, cysteine and phenylalanine included. Only CDR3 DNA remains: 60 bases, in frame from the first base. Sequenced material: blood. The receptor comes from a middle-aged woman with Graves' hyperthyroidism. This receptor chain uses TRBV19 and TRBJ1-3, and TRBD1 aligns with 7 junction nucleotides. The DNA sequence is as follows: TGTGCCAGTAGTGGCCGTACAGCGACAGGGATAGTCAGCTCTGGAAACACCATATATTTT. Its protein is CASSGRTATGIVSSGNTIYF.